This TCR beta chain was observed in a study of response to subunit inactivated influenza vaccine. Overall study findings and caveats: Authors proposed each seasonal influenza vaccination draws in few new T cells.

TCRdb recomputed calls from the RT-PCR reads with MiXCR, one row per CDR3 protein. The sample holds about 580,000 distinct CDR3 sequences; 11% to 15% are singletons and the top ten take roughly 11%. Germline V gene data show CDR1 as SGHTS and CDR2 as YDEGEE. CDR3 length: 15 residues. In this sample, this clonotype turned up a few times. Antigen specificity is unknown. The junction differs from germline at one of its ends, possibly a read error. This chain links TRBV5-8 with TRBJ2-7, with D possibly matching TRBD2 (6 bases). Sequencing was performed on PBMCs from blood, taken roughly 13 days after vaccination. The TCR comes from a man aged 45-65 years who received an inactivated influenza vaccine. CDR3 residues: CASRFPGLNSYEQYF. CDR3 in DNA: TGTGCCAGCCGCTTTCCGGGACTGAACTCCTACGAGCAGTACTTC.